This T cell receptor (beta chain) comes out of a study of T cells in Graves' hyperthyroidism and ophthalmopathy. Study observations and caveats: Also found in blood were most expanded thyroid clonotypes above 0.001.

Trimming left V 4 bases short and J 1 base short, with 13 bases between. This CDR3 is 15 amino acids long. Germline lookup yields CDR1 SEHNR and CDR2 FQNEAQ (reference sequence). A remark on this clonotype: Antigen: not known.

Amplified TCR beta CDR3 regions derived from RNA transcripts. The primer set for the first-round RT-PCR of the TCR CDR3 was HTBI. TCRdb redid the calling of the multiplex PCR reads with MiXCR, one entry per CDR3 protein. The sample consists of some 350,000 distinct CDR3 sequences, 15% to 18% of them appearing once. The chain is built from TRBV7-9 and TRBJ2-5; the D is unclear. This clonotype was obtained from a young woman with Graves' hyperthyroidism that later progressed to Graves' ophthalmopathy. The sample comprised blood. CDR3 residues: CASSSREAIQETQYF. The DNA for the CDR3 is TGTGCCAGCAGCTCCCGTGAGGCAATCCAAGAGACCCAGTACTTC. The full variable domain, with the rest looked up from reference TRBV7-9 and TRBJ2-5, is DTGVSQNPRHKITKRGQNVTFRCDPISEHNRLYWYRQTLGQGPEFLTYFQNEAQLEKSRLLSDRFSAERPKGSFSTLEIQRTEQGDSAMYLCASSSREAIQETQYFGPGTRLLVL.